What follows are 13 T cell receptor beta chains derived from one specimen sequenced in a study of blood T cells in healthy people across ages. Combining a sample-barcoded 5' primer with a J-beta primer mix, a second PCR ran for about 6 to 12 cycles. TCRdb re-derived calls from the 5' RACE reads in MiXCR, one entry per CDR3 protein. The sample lists about 650,000 distinct CDR3 sequences, 32% seen once, with 15% in the top ten. The sequenced material came from blood. The source of these receptors is a woman older than 75 in good health.

This clonotype occurred once. This chain joins TRBV6-2 or TRBV6-3 and TRBJ1-3; D is ambiguous. The ends were cut back, 5 bases at V and 0 bases at J, with 8 bases in the middle. CDR1 MNHEY and CDR2 SVGEGT come from the germline V gene. The CDR3 totals 14 residues. The CDR3 protein is CASSDFGSGNTIYF. The CDR3 region has the DNA TGTGCCAGCAGTGACTTCGGCTCTGGAAACACCATATATTTT.

This clonotype was found many times. The chain carries TRBV28 and TRBJ2-1, with 11 bases that match TRBD2. J lost 0 bases, V lost 3 bases, and 16 bases had no gene match. CDR1 and CDR2 (germline): MDHEN, SYDVKM. CDR3 length: 21 residues. Here the CDR3 reads CASSFRLWTSGLPSSYNEQFF. In DNA, the CDR3 is TGTGCCAGCAGTTTCCGACTTTGGACTAGCGGGCTTCCGAGCTCCTACAATGAGCAGTTCTTC.

Many counts were recorded for this clonotype. V is TRBV20-1 and J is TRBJ2-4; D remains ambiguous. Germline V gives CDR1 DFQATT, CDR2 SNEGSKA (reference sequence). CDR3 length: 13 residues. The germline V and J ends were trimmed by 4 bases and 2 bases, with 9 bases remaining between them. The CDR3 reads CSANETPKNIQYF. The DNA for the CDR3 is TGCAGTGCTAACGAGACACCCAAAAACATTCAGTACTTC.

The chain joins TRBV29-1 to TRBJ1-1, with D uncertain. This CDR3 region has 12 residues. V lost 6 bases and J 4 bases, leaving 12 bases between the germline ends. Per the germline V gene, CDR1 is SQVTM and CDR2 is ANQGSEA. The CDR3 sequence is CSVDRGPTEAFF. As DNA, the CDR3 is TGCAGCGTGGATCGGGGTCCCACTGAAGCTTTCTTT.

Concerning this clonotype itself: A much larger clone differs from this one at a single base, so this may be a read error. V is TRBV15 and J is TRBJ2-7, with 16 bases fitting TRBD2. Trimming cost V 1 base and J 7 bases; bases outside gene matches: 13. CDR1 is LNHNV and CDR2 is YYDKDF in the germline V gene (reference sequence). The CDR3 contains 19 residues. The CDR3 region has the DNA TGTGCCACCAGCAGAGCATTACCCGGGACTAGCGGGGGGGCCTTTGAGCAGTACTTC. This translates into CATSRALPGTSGGAFEQYF.

The chain joins TRBV7-6 to TRBJ2-3; D may match TRBD1 or TRBD2 (5 bases each). Trimming cost V 6 bases and J 0 bases, with 16 bases left between them. Germline V gene lookup returns CDR1 SGHVS and CDR2 FNYEAQ. This CDR3 contains 16 residues. CDR3 loop: CASSATGRTSTDTQYF. DNA for the CDR3: TGTGCCAGCAGTGCCACGGGGCGGACTAGCACAGATACGCAGTATTTT.

This clonotype was observed at least ten times. The genes are TRBV20-1 and TRBJ2-6; 8 nucleotides match TRBD2. The CDR3 length is 16 residues. The germline CDR1 and CDR2 sequences are DFQATT and SNEGSKA (reference sequence). V lost 4 bases to trimming and J lost 3 bases; unmatched junction nucleotides: 8. The CDR3 here is CSAIRGGAFGANVLTF. The CDR3 DNA follows: TGCAGTGCTATCCGGGGGGGCGCCTTTGGGGCCAACGTCCTGACTTTC.

This clonotype was seen only a few times. This chain connects TRBV29-1 to TRBJ1-1, with 8 nucleotides matching TRBD1. The CDR3 spans 14 residues. Per germline, CDR1 SQVTM and CDR2 ANQGSEA. The V gene end was trimmed by 4 bases and the J gene end by 6 bases; junction bases not matched to a gene: 10. CDR3 in amino acids: CSVGPGQGASEAFF. Here the CDR3 DNA reads TGCAGCGTTGGCCCAGGGCAGGGGGCATCTGAAGCTTTCTTT.

As regards this clonotype: Just one base apart from a much larger clone, this may be a read error. The chain recombines TRBV30 with TRBJ1-2; D possibly corresponds to TRBD1 (5 bases). CDR1 is GTSNPN and CDR2 is SVGIG in the germline V gene (reference sequence). This CDR3 has 14 amino acids. Deletions cut 8 bases from V and 0 bases from J, with 16 bases between. CDR3: CARLTGHPNYGYTF. CDR3 in DNA: TGTGCCAGGCTAACAGGACACCCTAACTATGGCTACACCTTC.

This clonotype was observed once. At one end, the junction sequence differs from germline, possibly due to a read error. This chain joins TRBV14 and TRBJ2-3; perhaps TRBD1 as D (6 bases). This CDR3 is built from 15 residues. In germline, CDR1 is SGHDN, CDR2 FVKESK. CDR3 sequence: CASSQVGTSTDTRYF. The CDR3 DNA reads TGTGCCAGCAGCCAAGTAGGGACAAGCACAGATACGCGGTATTTT.

Comments on this clonotype: A read error is possible here, since a much larger clone lies one base away. The J gene is TRBJ1-2, the V gene TRBV7-3, with 7 bases fitting TRBD1. Germline CDR1 and CDR2: SGHTA and FQGTGA. The CDR3 totals 13 residues. The CDR3 here is CASSQGGGRGCTF. The CDR3 DNA sequence: TGTGCCAGCAGCCAGGGGGGAGGAAGAGGCTGCACCTTC.

The chain joins TRBV5-4 to TRBJ1-1; D ambiguous. V was shortened by 1 base and J by 0 bases, with 7 bases between the two germline ends. The CDR3 has 14 amino acids. Germline lookup yields CDR1 SGHNT and CDR2 YYREEE (reference sequence). The CDR3 loop is CASSLSVLNTEAFF. In nucleotides, the CDR3 is TGTGCCAGCAGCTTGTCAGTACTGAACACTGAAGCTTTCTTT.

This clonotype appeared many times. The chain joins TRBV28 to TRBJ1-2; D perhaps matches TRBD1 (5 bases). This CDR3 comprises 10 residues. CDR1 and CDR2 (germline): MDHEN, SYDVKM. For the CDR3, the DNA is TGTGGGACGGGACCCTCAGGCTACACCTTC. Translating it yields CGTGPSGYTF.